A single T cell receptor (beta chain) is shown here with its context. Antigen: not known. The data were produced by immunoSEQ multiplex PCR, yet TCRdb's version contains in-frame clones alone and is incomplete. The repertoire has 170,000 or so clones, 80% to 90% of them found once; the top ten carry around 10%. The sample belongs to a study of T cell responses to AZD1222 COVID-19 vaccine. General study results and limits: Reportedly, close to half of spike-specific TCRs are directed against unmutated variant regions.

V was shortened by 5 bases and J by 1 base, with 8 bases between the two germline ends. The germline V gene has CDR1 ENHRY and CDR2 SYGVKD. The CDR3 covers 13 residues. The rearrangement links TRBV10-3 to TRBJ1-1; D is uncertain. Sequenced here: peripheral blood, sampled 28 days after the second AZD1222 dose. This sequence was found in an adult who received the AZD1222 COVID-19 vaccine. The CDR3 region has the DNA TGTGCCATCAGTTTGAACAAGAACACTGAAGCTTTCTTT. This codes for CAISLNKNTEAFF.